Included here is one TCR beta chain sequence, with context. Its cognate antigen is unknown. The sample originates from a study of beta chain features in type 1 diabetes. General observations from the study: Insertions were fewer and deletions more numerous at VDJ junctions in type 1 diabetes patients.

Every bit of the isolated RNA underwent reverse transcription, so sequencing read expressed TCRB transcripts. Sequenced naive, central memory and regulatory T cell samples produced an average of around 3.9 million reads. Data came from immunoSEQ multiplex PCR; TCRdb stores just in-frame clones and leaves some out. The table has fewer than 200,000 clones, about an eighth seen once. Staining for CD45RO/CCR7/CD25/CD127/CD95/CD27 allowed sorting of CD4+ naive, central memory, regulatory and stem cell-like memory cells. Germline V lookup: CDR1 SNHLY, CDR2 FYNNEI. The CDR3 has 15 residues. V lost 5 bases to trimming and J lost 5 bases; unmatched junction nucleotides: 7.

The TCR comes from a woman under 30 in good health. The J gene is TRBJ2-5, the V gene TRBV2; TRBD2 matches at 11 bases. Sequences were obtained from central memory CD4+ T cells from blood. The CDR3 DNA reads TGTGCCAGCAGTAAGGTGACTAGCGGGGCCGAGACCCAGTACTTC. It is translated as CASSKVTSGAETQYF.